These 27 T cell receptor beta chains originate from one sample sequenced in a study of CD8 T cells and mutated HIV epitopes. The antigens for these receptors are not known. Anti-CD28 and anti-CD49d antibodies provided co-stimulation during the peptide stimulation of these CD8+ T cells. HLA class I tetramers for the KY11 epitope were unavailable, so only peptide stimulation defined KY11-specific cells. A Smart-seq2 and MARS-Seq derived protocol with well-specific UMIs on oligo-dT primers generated single-cell cDNA. TCR alpha and beta chains were amplified by nested PCR with barcoded chain-specific reverse primers. TCRdb passed the single-cell sequencing reads through MiXCR, listing each CDR3 protein once. The profile shows 350 to 400 distinct CDR3 sequences, around a third of them singletons. This material consisted of CD8+ T cells from blood cultured with an adapted viral peptide, taken during chronic HIV-1 infection. Sample subset: CD69+CD137+ cells after adapted KY11 peptide stimulation. The receptor source for this set is a woman in her late teens or twenties with HIV-1 infection.

A few counts support this clonotype. Compared with germline, one end of the junction differs, possibly owing to a read error. The V call is TRBV6-1, the J call TRBJ1-2; no reliable D call. CDR3 size: 13 residues. CDR1 MNHNS and CDR2 SASEGT come from the germline V gene. The CDR3 sequence: CASRTGTDYDYTF. The CDR3 DNA sequence: TGTGCCAGCAGGACGGGAACTGACTATGACTACACCTTC.

This clonotype is classed as large. The chain recombines TRBV7-2 with TRBJ2-3; 11 nucleotides align to TRBD2. Unmatched junction bases numbered 11, after V lost 5 bases and J lost 4 bases. The CDR3 is made up of 17 amino acids. Germline V gene data show CDR1 as SGHTA and CDR2 as FQGNSA. The CDR3 loop is CASSRDLAGGRSDTQYF. The CDR3 bases are TGTGCCAGCAGCCGCGATCTAGCGGGGGGTCGGTCAGATACGCAGTATTTT.

For this clonotype: This likely traces to a read error, being one base from a far larger clone. This sequence joins TRBV11-3 and TRBJ2-1; the D gene is possibly TRBD2 (5 bases). V gave up 0 bases and J gave up 10 bases, with 19 bases separating them. This CDR3 spans 16 amino acids. Germline lookup yields CDR1 SGHNT and CDR2 YENEEA. In nucleotides, the CDR3 is TGTGCCAGCAGCTTAGATATGAATCATTCCGAGGGCGAGCAGTTCTTC. Encoded protein: CASSLDMNHSEGEQFF. Together with reference TRBV11-3 and TRBJ2-1, the CDR3 gives the full variable domain: EAGVVQSPRYKIIEKKQPVAFWCNPISGHNTLYWYLQNLGQGPELLIRYENEEAVDDSQLPKDRFSAERLKGVDSTLKIQPAELGDSAVYLCASSLDMNHSEGEQFFGPGTRLTVL.

As to this clonotype: The likely explanation is a read error, given a far larger clone one base away. The chain couples TRBV5-1 to TRBJ2-3; D gene unclear. Gene TRBJ2-1 matches the end of the DNA better, so the J call may be wrong. CDR1 and CDR2 (germline): SGHRS, YFSETQ. The CDR3 runs to 13 residues. The CDR3 region is CASAQVNYNEQFF. The CDR3 region has the DNA TGCGCCAGCGCCCAGGTAAACTACAATGAGCAGTTCTTC.

The genes are TRBV6-4 and TRBJ2-5, with D perhaps matching TRBD2 (5 bases). The CDR3 is made up of 16 amino acids. Germline-derived CDR1 and CDR2 are MRHNA and SNTAGT. Trimming took off 0 bases at V and 2 bases at J, with 13 bases between the two ends. CDR3 amino acids: CASSDSAGGGQETQYF. The CDR3 bases are TGTGCCAGCAGTGACTCGGCGGGTGGAGGACAAGAGACCCAGTACTTC.

This clonotype was detected only a few times. The chain links TRBV12-3 or TRBV12-4 to TRBJ1-2; 9 bases fit TRBD1. The CDR3 is 15 amino acids. J was trimmed by 7 bases and V by 5 bases; bases with no gene match: 11. The CDR3 here is CASSTRTGAGTGYTF. Here the CDR3 DNA reads TGTGCCAGCAGTACCCGGACAGGGGCCGGGACTGGCTACACCTTC.

This clonotype counts as medium-sized. V and J are TRBV7-9 and TRBJ2-3, with TRBD2 identical over 9 bases. Germline-derived CDR1 and CDR2 are SEHNR and FQNEAQ (reference sequence). The ends lost 5 bases at V and 4 bases at J; junction bases unmatched: 4. CDR3 length: 14 amino acids. CDR3 bases: TGTGCCAGCAGCCCAGGACTAGCGCCAGATACGCAGTATTTT. It translates to CASSPGLAPDTQYF. The complete variable domain, with remaining parts taken from reference TRBV7-9 and TRBJ2-3, reads DTGVSQNPRHKITKRGQNVTFRCDPISEHNRLYWYRQTLGQGPEFLTYFQNEAQLEKSRLLSDRFSAERPKGSFSTLEIQRTEQGDSAMYLCASSPGLAPDTQYFGPGTRLTVL.

The chain is built from TRBV20-1 and TRBJ1-1; the match to TRBD1 covers 7 bases. There are 12 residues in the CDR3. In germline, CDR1 is DFQATT, CDR2 SNEGSKA (reference sequence). J was trimmed by 1 base and V by 6 bases; bases with no gene match: 2. CDR3 sequence reads: CSAGGENTEAFF. The CDR3 nucleotides are TGCAGTGCAGGGGGCGAGAACACTGAAGCTTTCTTT.

Sample share makes this clonotype hyperexpanded. The V and J genes are TRBV2 and TRBJ2-5; TRBD2 matches at 8 bases. Germline V gene data show CDR1 as SNHLY and CDR2 as FYNNEI. J gave up 5 bases and V 10 bases, and 12 bases lay outside the gene matches. This CDR3 contains 14 residues. The CDR3 region is CATAPGLEFETQYF. The CDR3 DNA follows: TGTGCCACCGCCCCGGGACTAGAATTTGAGACCCAGTACTTC.

Here the CDR3 reads CASSFGRGYEKLFF. CDR3 in DNA: TGTGCCAGCAGCTTTGGCAGGGGGTATGAAAAACTGTTTTTT. This rearrangement joins TRBV5-6 to TRBJ1-4; 7 nucleotides line up with TRBD1. Trimming took 2 bases from V and 6 from J; bases not matched to a gene: 4. The CDR3 runs to 14 residues. Germline lookup yields CDR1 SGHDT and CDR2 YYEEEE.

This clonotype was seen a handful of times. Here the CDR3 omits its conserved ending phenylalanine or tryptophan, so a read error is the likely source. The limits of the CDR3 on the DNA are not certain, so only TCRdb's listed CDR3 is given. This rearrangement joins TRBV20-1 to TRBJ1-4. In germline, CDR1 is DFQATT, CDR2 SNEGSKA (reference sequence). The CDR3 numbers 12 amino acids, ends counted. CDR3 in amino acids: CSAGGNEEKRGG.

In the case of this clonotype: A read error is the likely source, as a far larger clone sits one nucleotide away. The chain carries TRBV7-2 and TRBJ2-2, with D hard to call. The ends were cut back, 7 bases at V and 4 bases at J, with 16 bases in the middle. The CDR3 is 15 residues long. Per germline, CDR1 SGHTA and CDR2 FQGNSA. The CDR3, as DNA: TGTGCCAGCAACCCTTGGGCAGATCGCACCGGGGAGCTGTTTTTT. Translating it yields CASNPWADRTGELFF.

This clonotype was counted a few times. This sequence joins TRBV5-1 and TRBJ2-3; weak D call: TRBD1 (5 bases). Germline CDR1 is SGHRS and CDR2 is YFSETQ. The ends were cut back, 4 bases at V and 0 bases at J, with 12 bases in the middle. This CDR3 spans 15 amino acids. The CDR3 DNA is TGCGCCAGCAGCGAGGTCGACAGAAGCACAGATACGCAGTATTTT. Translation gives CASSEVDRSTDTQYF.

Note on this clonotype: This likely came from a read error, as a far larger clone is one base away. CDR3 protein: CASSLVLTGEDTQYF. In DNA, the CDR3 is TGTGCCAGCAGCTTAGTTCTAACGGGGGAAGATACGCAGTATTTT. This sequence joins TRBV11-3 and TRBJ2-3; TRBD2 is a possible D gene (6 bases). Looked up from germline, CDR1 is SGHNT and CDR2 is YENEEA. V was clipped by 1 base and J by 5 bases, with 13 bases between them. The CDR3 spans 15 residues. Looking up the rest from reference TRBV11-3 and TRBJ2-3 gives the full variable domain: EAGVVQSPRYKIIEKKQPVAFWCNPISGHNTLYWYLQNLGQGPELLIRYENEEAVDDSQLPKDRFSAERLKGVDSTLKIQPAELGDSAVYLCASSLVLTGEDTQYFGPGTRLTVL.

The chain carries TRBV6-4 and TRBJ1-6; D unclear. The germline CDR1 and CDR2 sequences are MRHNA and SNTAGT. V dropped 4 bases and J dropped 7 bases, with 11 bases sitting between them. The CDR3 runs 14 residues. This chain's CDR3 is CASSGQVGNSPLHF. Here the CDR3 DNA reads TGTGCCAGCAGTGGACAAGTCGGGAATTCACCCCTCCACTTT.

About this clonotype itself: It is likely a read error: a sequence one base away is far more abundant. The chain joins TRBV20-1 to TRBJ2-3; D is perhaps TRBD2 (6 bases). The germline V gene has CDR1 DFQATT and CDR2 SNEGSKA (reference sequence). Trimming removed 5 bases at V and 14 bases at J, with 20 bases between. This CDR3 comprises 12 residues. DNA for the CDR3: TGCAGTGCTGGAGGGAACGAAGAAAAACTGTATTTT. Protein sequence: CSAGGNEEKLYF.

Turning to this clonotype: Since a far larger clone is one base different, this is likely a read error. V usage is TRBV11-3 and J usage is TRBJ2-1; TRBD2 is a possible D gene (5 bases). Germline V gene lookup returns CDR1 SGHNT and CDR2 YENEEA. CDR3 length: 12 amino acids. CDR3 DNA: TGTGCCAGCAGCTCCTTGAGGGATGAGCAGTCCTTC. Amino acid sequence: CASSSLRDEQSF.

This clonotype is categorized as medium-sized. This chain links TRBV7-9 with TRBJ2-1; a possible D gene is TRBD1 (6 bases). Trimming stripped 1 base from V and 5 bases from J, with 18 bases between. Germline CDR1 SEHNR, CDR2 FQNEAQ (reference sequence). This CDR3 is 17 amino acids long. The CDR3 loop reads CASSLDPQRQDNNEQFF. The CDR3 DNA reads as TGTGCCAGCAGCTTAGATCCTCAGAGACAGGATAACAATGAGCAGTTCTTC. The full variable domain, completed using reference TRBV7-9 and TRBJ2-1, is DTGVSQNPRHKITKRGQNVTFRCDPISEHNRLYWYRQTLGQGPEFLTYFQNEAQLEKSRLLSDRFSAERPKGSFSTLEIQRTEQGDSAMYLCASSLDPQRQDNNEQFFGPGTRLTVL.

This clonotype is termed large (0.1 to 1%). The chain joins TRBV29-1 to TRBJ1-1; D unclear. CDR3 length equals 11 residues. Per the germline V gene, CDR1 is SQVTM and CDR2 is ANQGSEA. The ends were cut back, 5 bases at V and 0 bases at J, with 4 bases in the middle. CDR3 amino acids: CSVRVNTEAFF. The CDR3 DNA follows: TGCAGCGTTCGGGTGAACACTGAAGCTTTCTTT.

This clonotype was counted between two and nine times. This rearrangement joins TRBV5-4 to TRBJ2-3, with D uncertain. The V gene lost 0 bases and the J gene lost 0 bases, with 8 bases spanning the gap. This CDR3 region has 15 residues. Germline lookup yields CDR1 SGHNT and CDR2 YYREEE (reference sequence). The CDR3 here is CASSLAPDSTDTQYF. CDR3 DNA sequence: TGTGCCAGCAGCTTGGCCCCGGACAGCACAGATACGCAGTATTTT. Combining the CDR3 with reference TRBV5-4 and TRBJ2-3 gives the whole variable domain ETGVTQSPTHLIKTRGQQVTLRCSSQSGHNTVSWYQQALGQGPQFIFQYYREEENGRGNFPPRFSGLQFPNYSSELNVNALELDDSALYLCASSLAPDSTDTQYFGPGTRLTVL.

In this sample, this clonotype is medium-sized. The rearrangement joins TRBV20-1 to TRBJ1-1; D perhaps matches TRBD1 (5 bases). This CDR3 spans 12 amino acids. CDR1 is DFQATT and CDR2 is SNEGSKA in the germline V gene (reference sequence). V shed 5 bases and J shed 5 bases, with 12 bases lying between them. The CDR3 region is CSASGNPTEAFF. CDR3 nucleotide sequence: TGCAGTGCTTCAGGGAATCCGACTGAAGCTTTCTTT.

V and J are TRBV11-2 and TRBJ2-1; unclear D gene. The germline gives CDR1 SGHAT, CDR2 FQNNGV. The V gene lost 4 bases and the J gene lost 8 bases, with 6 bases spanning the gap. CDR3 length: 11 amino acids. The CDR3, as DNA: TGTGCCAGCAGCTGGCAGGATGAGCAGTTCTTC. This sequence encodes CASSWQDEQFF.

The chain carries TRBV20-1 and TRBJ1-2; TRBD1 matches 7 bases. This CDR3 contains 14 residues. The V and J ends lost 4 bases and 2 bases, in that order; junction bases with no gene match: 7. Per germline, CDR1 DFQATT and CDR2 SNEGSKA (reference sequence). CDR3 region: CSATGTAFNYGYTF. For the CDR3, the DNA is TGCAGTGCTACCGGGACAGCGTTCAACTATGGCTACACCTTC.

As regards this clonotype: At one of its ends the junction is not consistent with the germline gene, which may arise from a read error. The CDR3 protein is CANSLGRGGQDEQYF. The CDR3 coding sequence is TGTGCCAACAGTTTGGGCCGGGGGGGGCAGGACGAGCAGTACTTC. The chain recombines TRBV12-3 or TRBV12-4 with TRBJ2-7; 8 bases map to TRBD2. There are 15 residues in the CDR3.

This clonotype is labeled medium-sized (0.01 to 0.1%). The chain links TRBV4-1 to TRBJ2-3; D possibly matches TRBD1 or TRBD2 (5 bases each). V lost 4 bases and J lost 6, with 8 bases in between. Germline V gives CDR1 MGHRA, CDR2 YSYEKL. The CDR3 is made up of 12 amino acids. The DNA for the CDR3 is TGCGCCAGCAGCCCTGAGGGGGATACGCAGTATTTT. This codes for CASSPEGDTQYF.

This clonotype has a handful of counts. A far more abundant clone sits one base away, making this likely a read error. The CDR3 DNA follows: TGTGCCACCGCCCCGGGACTAGAATTTGAGACCCAGTTCTTC. Residues: CATAPGLEFETQFF. V gene TRBV2 combines with J gene TRBJ2-1, with 8 bases identical to TRBD2. The CDR3 is 14 amino acids. Germline lookup yields CDR1 SNHLY and CDR2 FYNNEI. Trimming cost V 10 bases and J 13 bases; bases outside gene matches: 18.

Notes on this clonotype: A read error may be the cause here, since a much bigger clone is one base away. The chain is built from TRBV5-1 and TRBJ2-5; D remains unclear. V lost 9 bases to trimming and J lost 11 bases, with 23 bases between them. Germline CDR1 SGHRS, CDR2 YFSETQ. The CDR3 extends over 13 amino acids. The CDR3 loop is CANAQANYNEQYF. The CDR3 coding sequence is TGCGCCAACGCCCAGGCAAACTACAATGAGCAGTACTTC. Filled out from reference TRBV5-1 and TRBJ2-5, the complete variable domain reads KAGVTQTPRYLIKTRGQQVTLSCSPISGHRSVSWYQQTPGQGLQFLFEYFSETQRNKGNFPGRFSGRQFSNSRSEMNVSTLELGDSALYLCANAQANYNEQYFGPGTRLLVL.